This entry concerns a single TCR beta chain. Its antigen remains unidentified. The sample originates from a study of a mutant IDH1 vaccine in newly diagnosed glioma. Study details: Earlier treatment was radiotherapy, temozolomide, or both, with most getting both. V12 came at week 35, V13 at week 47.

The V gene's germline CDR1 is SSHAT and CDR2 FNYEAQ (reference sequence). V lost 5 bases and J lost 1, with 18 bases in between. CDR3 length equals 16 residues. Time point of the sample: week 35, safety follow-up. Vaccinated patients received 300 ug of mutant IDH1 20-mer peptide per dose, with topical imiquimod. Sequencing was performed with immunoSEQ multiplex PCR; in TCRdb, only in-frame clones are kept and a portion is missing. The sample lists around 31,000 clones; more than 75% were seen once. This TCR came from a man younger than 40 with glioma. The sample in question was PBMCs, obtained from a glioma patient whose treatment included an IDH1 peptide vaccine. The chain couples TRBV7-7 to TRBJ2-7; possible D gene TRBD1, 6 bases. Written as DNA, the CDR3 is TGTGCCAGCAGCCCGGGTGGGACACCGGGGTCCTACGAGCAGTACTTC. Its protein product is CASSPGGTPGSYEQYF.